The source of this TCR beta chain is a study of T cell clonotyping in hematopoietic cell transplantation. Study-wide results and limits: After transplant, recipient diversity fell while pathologically expanded clonotypes grew through day 180. Without cell sorting, CD4 versus CD8 contributions remain unresolved. At the given depth, recipient repertoires were over 97% de novo clonotypes.

Germline loops: CDR1 SGHNT, CDR2 YENEEA. There are 14 residues in the CDR3. With V trimmed by 0 bases and J by 6 bases, 4 bases remained unmatched. Repertoires were generated with immunoSEQ multiplex PCR, while TCRdb's copy carries only in-frame clones and drops some. Seen here are tens of thousands of clones, roughly 96% observed once, and the top ten hold roughly 0.91%. A remark on this clone: The target antigen is unknown.

The receptor was isolated from a man in his thirties or forties in good health. Some clones in this sample may be carry-over from other donors' samples. Sequenced input: peripheral blood mononuclear cells. This chain joins TRBV11-3 and TRBJ2-7, with 8 nucleotides matching TRBD1. The CDR3 loop is CASSLEGDRGEQYF. The CDR3 DNA reads as TGTGCCAGCAGCTTAGAGGGCGACAGGGGCGAGCAGTACTTC.